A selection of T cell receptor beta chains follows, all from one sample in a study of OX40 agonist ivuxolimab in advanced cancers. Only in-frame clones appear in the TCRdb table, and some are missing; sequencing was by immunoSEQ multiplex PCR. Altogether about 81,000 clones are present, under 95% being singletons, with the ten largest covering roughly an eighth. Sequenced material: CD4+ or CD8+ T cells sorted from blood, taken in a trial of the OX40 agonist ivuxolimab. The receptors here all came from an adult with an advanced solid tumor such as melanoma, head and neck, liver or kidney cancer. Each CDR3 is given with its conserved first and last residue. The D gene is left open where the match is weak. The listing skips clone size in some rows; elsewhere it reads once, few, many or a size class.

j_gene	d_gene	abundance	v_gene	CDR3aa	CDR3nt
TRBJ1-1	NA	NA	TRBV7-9	CATLVQLNTEAFF	TGTGCCACCTTAGTGCAGCTGAACACTGAAGCTTTCTTT
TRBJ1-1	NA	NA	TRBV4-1	CASSQGAGLTEAFF	TGCGCCAGCAGCCAAGGCGCGGGGTTGACTGAAGCTTTCTTT
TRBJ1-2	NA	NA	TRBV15	CATSSGSNYGYTF	TGTGCCACCAGCAGTGGCAGTAACTATGGCTACACCTTC
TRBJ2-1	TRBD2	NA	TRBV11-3	CASSLPSGGYNEQFF	TGTGCCAGCAGCTTGCCTAGCGGGGGTTACAATGAGCAGTTCTTC
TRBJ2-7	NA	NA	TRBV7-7	CASSLAPGDGYEQYF	TGTGCTAGCAGCTTAGCGCCAGGGGACGGCTACGAGCAGTACTTC
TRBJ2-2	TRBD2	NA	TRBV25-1	CASSEWGGSTGELFF	TGTGCCAGCAGTGAATGGGGAGGGTCCACCGGGGAGCTGTTTTTT
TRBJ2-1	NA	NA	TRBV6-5	CASSEDWAEEQFF	TGTGCCAGCAGTGAGGACTGGGCCGAGGAGCAGTTCTTC
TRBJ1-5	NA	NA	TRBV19	CASSTHGPGDQPQHF	TGTGCCAGTAGTACCCACGGCCCGGGGGATCAGCCCCAGCATTTT
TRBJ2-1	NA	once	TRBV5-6	CASSPKISWGYNEQFF	TGTGCCAGCAGCCCAAAAATTAGCTGGGGCTACAATGAGCAGTTCTTC
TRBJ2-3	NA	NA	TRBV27	CASSVTPEGSTDTQYF	TGTGCCAGCTCAGTCACCCCTGAGGGATCTACAGATACGCAGTATTTT
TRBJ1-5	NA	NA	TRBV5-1	CASSLRGNGNQPQHF	TGCGCCAGCAGCTTGAGAGGGAATGGTAATCAGCCCCAGCATTTT
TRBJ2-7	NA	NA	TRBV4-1	CASSQNPGSGEILAYEQYF	TGCGCCAGCAGCCAAAACCCGGGGAGCGGAGAAATTTTGGCCTACGAGCAGTACTTC
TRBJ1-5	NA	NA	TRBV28	CASSYYSQNQPQHF	TGTGCCAGCAGTTATTACAGTCAAAATCAGCCCCAGCATTTT
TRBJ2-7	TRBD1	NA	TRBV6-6	CASTAPGQDYEQYF	TGTGCCAGCACCGCCCCGGGACAGGACTACGAGCAGTACTTC
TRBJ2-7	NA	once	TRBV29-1	CSVESSRAGASYEQYF	TGCAGCGTTGAAAGCTCTCGGGCAGGGGCTAGCTACGAGCAGTACTTC
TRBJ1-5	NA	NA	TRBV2	CASSDPDSYSNQPQHF	TGTGCCAGCAGTGACCCGGACAGTTATAGCAATCAGCCCCAGCATTTT
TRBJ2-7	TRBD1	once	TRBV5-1	CASSLAPGQVYEQYF	TGCGCCAGCAGCTTGGCCCCGGGACAGGTCTACGAGCAGTACTTC
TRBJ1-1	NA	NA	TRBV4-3	CASSQVDTEAFF	TGCGCCAGCAGCCAAGTAGACACTGAAGCTTTCTTT
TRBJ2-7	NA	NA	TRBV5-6	CASSQGGATYEQYF	TGTGCCAGCAGCCAGGGCGGGGCGACCTACGAGCAGTACTTC
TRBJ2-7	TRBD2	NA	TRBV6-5	CATMGVQGGEQYF	TGTGCCACGATGGGGGTCCAGGGAGGGGAGCAGTACTTC
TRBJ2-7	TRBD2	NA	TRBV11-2	CASSLGLKLAGERNYEQYF	TGTGCCAGCAGCTTAGGACTGAAACTAGCGGGAGAGCGCAACTACGAGCAGTACTTC
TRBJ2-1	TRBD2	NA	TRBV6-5	CASSLTSGGPGGQFF	TGTGCCAGCAGTTTGACTAGCGGGGGCCCCGGGGGGCAGTTCTTC
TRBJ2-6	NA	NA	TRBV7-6	CASSTEGANVLTF	TGTGCCAGCAGCACCGAGGGGGCCAACGTCCTGACTTTC
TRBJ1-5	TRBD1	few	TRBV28	CASSLFTGAQPQHF	TGTGCCAGCAGTTTATTTACAGGGGCTCAGCCCCAGCATTTT
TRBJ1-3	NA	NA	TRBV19	CASSDLWQGKGNTIYF	TGTGCCAGTAGTGATTTATGGCAGGGAAAGGGAAACACCATATATTTT
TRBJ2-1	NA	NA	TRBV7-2	CASSLEGTANEQFF	TGTGCCAGCAGCTTAGAAGGGACCGCCAATGAGCAGTTCTTC
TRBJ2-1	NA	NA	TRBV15	CATSRDIQLGGNEQFF	TGTGCCACCAGCAGAGATATCCAGCTAGGGGGCAATGAGCAGTTCTTC
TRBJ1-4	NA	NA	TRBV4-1	CASRPRTATNEKLFF	TGCGCCAGCAGACCGAGGACTGCAACTAATGAAAAACTGTTTTTT
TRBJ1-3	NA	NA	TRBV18	CASSPAGRSGNTIYF	TGTGCCAGCTCACCCGCGGGTAGATCTGGAAACACCATATATTTT
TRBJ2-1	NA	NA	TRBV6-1	CASSEAPLGQFF	TGTGCCAGCAGTGAAGCGCCCTTGGGTCAGTTCTTC
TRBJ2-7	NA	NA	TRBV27	CASSVGEMPYEQYF	TGTGCCAGCAGTGTGGGGGAGATGCCCTACGAGCAGTACTTC
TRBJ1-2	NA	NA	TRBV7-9	CASSQSVRLLYGYTF	TGTGCCAGCAGCCAATCTGTCCGCCTCCTCTATGGCTACACCTTC
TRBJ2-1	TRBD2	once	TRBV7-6	CASSLASRTSGDYNEQFF	TGTGCCAGCAGCTTAGCTTCTCGGACTAGCGGGGATTACAATGAGCAGTTCTTC
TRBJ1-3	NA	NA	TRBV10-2	CASSEGGTSGNTIYF	TGCGCCAGCAGTGAAGGAGGCACTTCTGGAAACACCATATATTTT
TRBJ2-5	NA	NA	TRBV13	CASSLRGRSFETQYF	TGTGCCAGCAGCTTACGAGGGCGGAGTTTCGAGACCCAGTACTTC
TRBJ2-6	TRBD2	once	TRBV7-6	CASSSTSGATWANVLTF	TGTGCCAGCAGCTCAACTAGCGGAGCGACTTGGGCCAACGTCCTGACTTTC
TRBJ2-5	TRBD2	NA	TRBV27	CASSLGVAGGETQYF	TGTGCCAGCAGTTTAGGCGTAGCGGGCGGAGAGACCCAGTACTTC
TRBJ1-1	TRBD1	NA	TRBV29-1	CSVDEGDRADTEAFF	TGCAGCGTTGATGAGGGAGACAGGGCGGACACTGAAGCTTTCTTT
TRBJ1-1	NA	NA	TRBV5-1	CASSLRGSQNTEAFF	TGCGCCAGCAGCTTGAGGGGTTCTCAGAACACTGAAGCTTTCTTT
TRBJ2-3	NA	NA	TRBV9	CASSVDPASTDTQYF	TGTGCCAGCAGCGTAGATCCAGCTAGCACAGATACGCAGTATTTT
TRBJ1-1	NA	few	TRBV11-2	CASPGAREAFF	TGTGCCAGCCCGGGGGCGAGAGAAGCTTTCTTT
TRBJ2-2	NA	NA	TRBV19	CASSMGDIDTGELFF	TGTGCCAGTAGTATGGGGGACATAGACACCGGGGAGCTGTTTTTT
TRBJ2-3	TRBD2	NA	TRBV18	CASSPTSGRSDTQYF	TGTGCCAGCTCACCTACTAGCGGGAGGTCAGATACGCAGTATTTT
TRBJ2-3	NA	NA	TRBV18	CASSPQGTTDTQYF	TGTGCCAGCTCACCACAGGGGACTACAGATACGCAGTATTTT
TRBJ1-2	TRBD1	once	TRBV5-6	CASSPRDRNYGYTF	TGTGCCAGCAGCCCAAGGGACAGAAACTATGGCTACACCTTC
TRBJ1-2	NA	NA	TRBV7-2	CASSPDRTLWGYTF	TGTGCCAGCAGCCCAGACAGGACTCTATGGGGCTACACCTTC
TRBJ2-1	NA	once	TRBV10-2	CASSEPMGARNEQFF	TGCGCCAGCAGTGAGCCTATGGGGGCTAGAAATGAGCAGTTCTTC
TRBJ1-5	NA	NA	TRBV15	CATRHEDYQPQHF	TGTGCCACGCGACACGAAGACTATCAGCCCCAGCATTTT
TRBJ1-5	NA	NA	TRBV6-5	CASSPGTRNQPQHF	TGTGCCAGCAGCCCCGGGACACGCAATCAGCCCCAGCATTTT
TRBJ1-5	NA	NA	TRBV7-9	CASSLAPAPNQPQHF	TGTGCCAGCAGCTTAGCGCCGGCCCCCAATCAGCCCCAGCATTTT
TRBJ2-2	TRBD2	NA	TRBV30	CAWSIAGGIDTGELFF	TGTGCCTGGAGTATAGCGGGAGGGATCGACACCGGGGAGCTGTTTTTT
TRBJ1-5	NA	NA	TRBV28	CASSPPASWGAQPQHF	TGTGCCAGCAGTCCCCCGGCATCTTGGGGTGCTCAGCCCCAGCATTTT
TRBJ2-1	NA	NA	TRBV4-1	CASSQTGGAYNEQFF	TGCGCCAGCAGCCAGACCGGGGGCGCCTACAATGAGCAGTTCTTC
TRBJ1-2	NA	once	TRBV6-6	CASSYLGTLDGYTF	TGTGCCAGCAGCTATCTAGGGACACTCGACGGCTACACCTTC
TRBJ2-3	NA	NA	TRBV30	CAWSRTPGGADTQYF	TGTGCCTGGAGCCGGACTCCCGGGGGTGCCGATACGCAGTATTTT
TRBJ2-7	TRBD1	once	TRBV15	CATSRGQEPTYEQYF	TGTGCCACCAGCAGGGGACAGGAACCCACCTACGAGCAGTACTTC